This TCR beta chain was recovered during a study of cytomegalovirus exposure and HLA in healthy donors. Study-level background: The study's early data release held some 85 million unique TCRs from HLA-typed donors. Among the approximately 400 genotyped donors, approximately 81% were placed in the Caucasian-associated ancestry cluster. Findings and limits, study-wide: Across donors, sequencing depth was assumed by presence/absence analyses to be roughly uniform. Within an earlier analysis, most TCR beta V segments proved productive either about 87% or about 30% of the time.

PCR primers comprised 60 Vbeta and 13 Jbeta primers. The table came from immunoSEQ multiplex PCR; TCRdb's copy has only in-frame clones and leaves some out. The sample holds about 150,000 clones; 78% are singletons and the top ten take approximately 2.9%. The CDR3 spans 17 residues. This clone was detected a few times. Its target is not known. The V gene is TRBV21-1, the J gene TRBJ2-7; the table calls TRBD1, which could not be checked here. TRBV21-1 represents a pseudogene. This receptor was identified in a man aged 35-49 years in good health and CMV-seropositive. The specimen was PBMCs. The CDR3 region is CASSKGLCGRGPYEQYF. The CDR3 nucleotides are TGTGCCAGCAGCAAAGGATTGTGCGGCAGGGGCCCCTACGAGCAGTACTTC.